The sequence of this TCR beta chain was determined in a study of blood T cell repertoires in COVID-19. Followed over time, Seattle patients had been enrolled while infection was active. Assay: immunoSEQ multiplex PCR; the TCRdb copy retains only in-frame clones and omits some. The sample consists of around 160,000 clones, approximately 83% of them appearing once. CDR1 is LGHDT, CDR2 YNNKEL, per germline (reference sequence). The CDR3 extends over 13 amino acids. V was cut by 4 bases and J by 4 bases, with 8 bases left in between. Sequenced material: peripheral blood. J is TRBJ1-5 and V is TRBV3-1 (or the pseudogene TRBV3-2); D is unclear. The sequence was collected from a woman in her sixties with COVID-19, enrolled during active disease. CDR3 loop: CASSLQANQPQHF. As DNA, the CDR3 is TGTGCCAGCAGCCTCCAGGCGAATCAGCCCCAGCATTTT.